The 24 T cell receptor beta chains reported below all come from one sample, sequenced in a study of PD-1 blockade in classical Hodgkin lymphoma. Each patient experienced a relapse that followed autologous stem cell transplantation, and brentuximab vedotin exposure varied. TCRdb keeps only in-frame clones here, not all; method: immunoSEQ multiplex PCR. The top ten clones hold about 15% of a sample with 40,000 to 65,000 clones, approximately 81% of them seen once. Sequences were derived from peripheral blood mononuclear cells (PBMCs), sampled at baseline. These receptors came from a human donor with classical Hodgkin lymphoma.

The chain recombines TRBV9 with TRBJ2-1, with a weak D call TRBD2 (6 bases). Trimming removed 4 bases from V and 3 bases from J, with 14 bases in between. The CDR3 length is 15 residues. The germline gives CDR1 SGDLS, CDR2 YYNGEE. The chain's CDR3 is CASSPLAQIYNEQFF. In DNA form, the CDR3 reads TGTGCCAGCAGCCCCCTAGCGCAGATCTACAATGAGCAGTTCTTC.

This chain joins TRBV4-2 and TRBJ1-1, with unresolved D. CDR1 and CDR2 from the germline V gene are LGHNA and YNFKEQ. The CDR3 totals 18 residues. V dropped 0 bases and J dropped 3 bases, with 20 bases sitting between them. CDR3 DNA sequence: TGTGCCAGCAGCCAAGATCCCGCCAGGCTGCGTGTGGACACTGAAGCTTTCTTT. Translation gives CASSQDPARLRVDTEAFF.

This chain connects TRBV19 to TRBJ1-2; the match to TRBD1 covers 7 bases. Germline V gene data show CDR1 as LNHDA and CDR2 as SQIVND (reference sequence). The CDR3 loop spans 12 amino acids. The J segment lost 7 bases and the V segment lost 5 bases, leaving 4 bases of the junction unmatched. CDR3 residues: CASSPPGGGYTF. The CDR3, as DNA: TGTGCCAGTAGTCCCCCAGGGGGTGGCTACACCTTC.

This chain links TRBV6-1 with TRBJ1-5; D may be TRBD1 (6 bases). Trimming left V 4 bases short and J 3 bases short, with 10 bases between. The CDR3 totals 14 residues. Germline loops: CDR1 MNHNS, CDR2 SASEGT. The CDR3 loop reads CASSVQGINQPQHF. In nucleotides, the CDR3 is TGTGCCAGCAGTGTACAGGGAATCAATCAGCCCCAGCATTTT.

The chain employs TRBV12-5 and TRBJ1-5; the D gene is possibly TRBD1 (6 bases). This CDR3 has 19 residues. The V end was cut by 0 bases, the J end by 1 base, with 19 bases between. Germline V lookup: CDR1 LGHNT, CDR2 FRNRAP. CDR3 sequence: CASGLVQLGAGWSNQPQHF. The CDR3 DNA reads TGTGCTAGTGGTTTGGTACAATTGGGGGCGGGGTGGAGCAATCAGCCCCAGCATTTT.

The rearrangement uses TRBV9 and TRBJ1-1; no clear D gene. The germline V gene encodes CDR1 SGDLS and CDR2 YYNGEE. The V and J ends lost 0 bases and 4 bases respectively, with 7 bases between them. The CDR3 is 13 amino acids. The CDR3 spells CASSVAWATEAFF. CDR3 DNA: TGTGCCAGCAGCGTAGCGTGGGCCACTGAAGCTTTCTTT. Full variable domain (outside the CDR3, taken from reference TRBV9 and TRBJ1-1): DSGVTQTPKHLITATGQRVTLRCSPRSGDLSVYWYQQSLDQGLQFLIQYYNGEERAKGNILERFSAQQFPDLHSELNLSSLELGDSALYFCASSVAWATEAFFGQGTRLTVV.

This rearrangement joins TRBV7-2 to TRBJ2-1; no firm D call. Trimming cost V 0 bases and J 4 bases, with 10 bases left between them. Germline CDR1 SGHTA, CDR2 FQGNSA. This CDR3 region has 15 residues. CDR3 amino acids: CASSLAGALYNEQFF. The CDR3 coding sequence is TGTGCCAGCAGCTTAGCTGGAGCCCTATACAATGAGCAGTTCTTC.

In this sample, this clone turned up a few times. V gene TRBV7-2 combines with J gene TRBJ1-1; D is ambiguous. Germline V gene sequence: CDR1 SGHTA, CDR2 FQGNSA. The CDR3 loop spans 15 amino acids. Trimming pared 5 bases from V and 1 base from J, leaving 14 bases between. In DNA form, the CDR3 reads TGTGCCAGCAGCCTACAAGACCGTAAGAACACTGAAGCTTTCTTT. As protein: CASSLQDRKNTEAFF.

The CDR3 loop is CASSYDTYTEAFF. The CDR3 DNA reads as TGTGCCAGCAGTTATGATACCTACACTGAAGCTTTCTTT. The chain couples TRBV6-5 to TRBJ1-1; no firm D call. Germline assignment: CDR1 MNHEY and CDR2 SVGAGI. Trimming took off 3 bases at V and 3 bases at J, with 8 bases between the two ends. This CDR3 comprises 13 residues.

The sample holds one count of this clone. The genes are TRBV5-6 and TRBJ2-7; tentatively, D is TRBD1 (5 bases). CDR3 length: 15 residues. Trimming took 2 bases from V and 3 from J, leaving 15 bases between them. Germline CDR1 and CDR2: SGHDT and YYEEEE. This CDR3 reads CASSFLGVLLYEQYF. CDR3 nucleotides: TGTGCCAGCAGCTTCTTAGGGGTTCTACTCTACGAGCAGTACTTC.

The chain combines TRBV9 with TRBJ2-3; D is unresolved. CDR1 and CDR2 (germline): SGDLS, YYNGEE. The V end was cut by 4 bases, the J end by 0 bases, with 12 bases between. CDR3 length equals 15 residues. CDR3 sequence: CASSITGASTDTQYF. CDR3 coding DNA: TGTGCCAGCAGCATTACCGGAGCCAGCACAGATACGCAGTATTTT.

The gene calls are TRBV7-2 and TRBJ1-2, with D perhaps matching TRBD1 (5 bases). The CDR3 is 14 amino acids. V dropped 7 bases and J dropped 0 bases, with 12 bases sitting between them. From germline, CDR1 is SGHTA and CDR2 FQGNSA. DNA for the CDR3: TGTGCCAGCACCTCAGGGACGGCTAACTATGGCTACACCTTC. This translates into CASTSGTANYGYTF.

The genes are TRBV7-9 and TRBJ1-1; D unresolved. V lost 4 bases, J lost 2 bases, and 5 bases lay in between. The CDR3 consists of 12 residues. The germline gives CDR1 SEHNR, CDR2 FQNEAQ (reference sequence). This CDR3 is CASSWENTEAFF. Here the CDR3 DNA reads TGTGCCAGCAGCTGGGAAAACACTGAAGCTTTCTTT.

The CDR3 region is CAIAGLTGLRNEQFF. The CDR3 bases are TGTGCCATCGCCGGTCTAACGGGACTAAGGAATGAGCAGTTCTTC. The chain has TRBV10-3 and TRBJ2-1; 7 bases are shared with TRBD2. This CDR3 has 15 amino acids. Germline CDR1 ENHRY, CDR2 SYGVKD. With V trimmed by 8 bases and J by 7 bases, 14 bases remained unmatched.

The rearrangement links TRBV7-7 to TRBJ2-1; 13 bases are shared with TRBD2. Germline CDR1 reads SSHAT; CDR2 reads FNYEAQ (reference sequence). J gave up 7 bases and V 5 bases, and 5 bases lay outside the gene matches. The CDR3 extends over 15 amino acids. For the CDR3, the DNA is TGTGCCAGCAGCGAGACTAGCGGGAGGTTGAATGAGCAGTTCTTC. It codes for CASSETSGRLNEQFF.

The rearrangement links TRBV4-3 to TRBJ2-1; TRBD2 matches 11 bases. With 3 bases clipped from V and 0 bases from J, the junction kept 13 bases outside the gene matches. Per the germline V gene, CDR1 is LGHNA and CDR2 is YSLEER. This CDR3 comprises 20 residues. The CDR3 DNA sequence: TGCGCCAGCAGCCAGGAATTTCTAGCGGGAGGTCGAAGCTCCTACAATGAGCAGTTCTTC. Amino acids: CASSQEFLAGGRSSYNEQFF.

Written as DNA, the CDR3 is TGTGCCAGCAGCTCTATAGCTTACAATGAGCAGTTCTTC. Translation: CASSSIAYNEQFF. The genes are TRBV7-2 and TRBJ2-1; D not certain. The V gene's germline CDR1 is SGHTA and CDR2 FQGNSA. The CDR3 consists of 13 residues. Trimming left V 4 bases short and J 4 bases short, with 8 bases between.

The V gene is TRBV27, the J gene TRBJ2-1; 10 bases line up with TRBD2. The germline gives CDR1 MNHEY, CDR2 SMNVEV (reference sequence). The CDR3 runs to 16 residues. Trimming took 7 bases from V and 7 from J; bases not matched to a gene: 13. CDR3 residues: CASTLRRSSGGNEQFF. For the CDR3, the DNA is TGTGCCAGCACCCTACGGCGGTCTAGCGGGGGTAATGAGCAGTTCTTC.

This chain connects TRBV7-8 to TRBJ2-3, with TRBD1 as a possible D gene (6 bases). The germline CDR1 and CDR2 sequences are SGHVS and FQNEAQ. The V end was cut by 5 bases, the J end by 4 bases, with 19 bases between. This CDR3 comprises 16 residues. The CDR3 protein is CASSPPLRQGSDTQYF. Here the CDR3 DNA reads TGTGCCAGCAGCCCACCGCTAAGGCAGGGGTCAGATACGCAGTATTTT.

The chain is built from TRBV9 and TRBJ2-2, with D perhaps TRBD1 (5 bases). CDR1 SGDLS and CDR2 YYNGEE come from the germline V gene. The length of the CDR3 is 14 residues. V lost 7 bases and J 5 bases, leaving 15 bases between the germline ends. The chain's CDR3 is CASGRVLGTGELFF. CDR3 nucleotide sequence: TGTGCCAGCGGCAGGGTCCTCGGGACCGGGGAGCTGTTTTTT.

The chain recombines TRBV23-1 with TRBJ1-5, with TRBD1 identical over 10 bases. TRBV23-1 is assigned to the ORF class and has an uncertain function. Unmatched junction bases numbered 9, after V lost 0 bases and J lost 4 bases. CDR3 length: 18 amino acids. The CDR3 coding sequence is TGCGCCAGCAGTCAATCGAGGAACCGGGACAGGGGAAATCAGCCCCAGCATTTT. Residues: CASSQSRNRDRGNQPQHF.

This clone showed up just a few times. The chain joins TRBV30 to TRBJ2-1; D may be TRBD2 (5 bases). The V gene's germline CDR1 is GTSNPN and CDR2 SVGIG (reference sequence). Trimming shortened V by 5 bases and J by 0 bases, and 17 bases separated the two germline ends. The CDR3 runs to 16 residues. CDR3 region: CAWYEYRGISYNEQFF. Written as DNA, the CDR3 is TGTGCCTGGTATGAATACCGAGGGATCTCCTACAATGAGCAGTTCTTC. Based on the CDR3 plus reference TRBV30 and TRBJ2-1, the full variable domain is SQTIHQWPATLVQPVGSPLSLECTVEGTSNPNLYWYRQAAGRGLQLLFYSVGIGQISSEVPQNLSASRPQDRQFILSSKKLLLSDSGFYLCAWYEYRGISYNEQFFGPGTRLTVL.

The gene calls are TRBV25-1 and TRBJ2-1; TRBD2 aligns across 10 bases. Germline CDR1 MGHDK, CDR2 SYGVNS. The CDR3 has 15 amino acids. V lost 4 bases to trimming and J lost 2 bases; unmatched junction nucleotides: 2. The CDR3 spells CASSGSGRAYNEQFF. The CDR3 region has the DNA TGTGCCAGCAGTGGAAGCGGGAGGGCCTACAATGAGCAGTTCTTC.

The V gene is TRBV19, the J gene TRBJ2-2, with D possibly TRBD2 on 6 matching bases. CDR1 is LNHDA and CDR2 is SQIVND in the germline V gene (reference sequence). The CDR3 extends over 15 amino acids. Trimming pared 3 bases from V and 4 bases from J, leaving 12 bases between. Here the CDR3 DNA reads TGTGCCAGTAGTATCTCCGGGGGTACCACCGGGGAGCTGTTTTTT. Protein sequence: CASSISGGTTGELFF.